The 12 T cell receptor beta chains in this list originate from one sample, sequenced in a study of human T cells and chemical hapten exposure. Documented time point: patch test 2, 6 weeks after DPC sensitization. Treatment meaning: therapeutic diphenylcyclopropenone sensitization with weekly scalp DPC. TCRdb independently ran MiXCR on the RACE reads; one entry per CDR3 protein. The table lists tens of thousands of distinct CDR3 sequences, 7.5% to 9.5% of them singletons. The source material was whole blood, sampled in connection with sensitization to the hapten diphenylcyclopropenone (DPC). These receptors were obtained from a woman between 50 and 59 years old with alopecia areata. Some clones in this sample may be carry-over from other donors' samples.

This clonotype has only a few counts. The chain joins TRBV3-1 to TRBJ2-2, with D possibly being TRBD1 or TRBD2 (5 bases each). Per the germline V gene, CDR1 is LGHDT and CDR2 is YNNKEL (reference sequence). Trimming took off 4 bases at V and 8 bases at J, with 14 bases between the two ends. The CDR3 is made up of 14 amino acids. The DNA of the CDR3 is TGTGCCAGCAGCCGGGGGACGAGGGCGGGGGAGCTGTTTTTT. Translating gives CASSRGTRAGELFF. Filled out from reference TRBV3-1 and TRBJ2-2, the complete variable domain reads DTAVSQTPKYLVTQMGNDKSIKCEQNLGHDTMYWYKQDSKKFLKIMFSYNNKELIINETVPNRFSPKSPDKAHLNLHINSLELGDSAVYFCASSRGTRAGELFFGEGSRLTVL.

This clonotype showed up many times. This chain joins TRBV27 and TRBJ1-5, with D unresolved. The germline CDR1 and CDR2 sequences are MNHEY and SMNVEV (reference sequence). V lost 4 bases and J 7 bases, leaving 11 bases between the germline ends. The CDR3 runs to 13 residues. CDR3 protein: CASSSYMGQPQHF. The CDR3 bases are TGTGCCAGCAGTTCCTATATGGGCCAGCCCCAGCATTTT.

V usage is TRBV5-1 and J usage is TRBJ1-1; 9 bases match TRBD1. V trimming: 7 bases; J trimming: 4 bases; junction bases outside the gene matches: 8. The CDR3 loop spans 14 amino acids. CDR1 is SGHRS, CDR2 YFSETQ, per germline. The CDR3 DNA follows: TGCGCCAGCGGGTCACAGGGGGCTGGCACTGAAGCTTTCTTT. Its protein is CASGSQGAGTEAFF.

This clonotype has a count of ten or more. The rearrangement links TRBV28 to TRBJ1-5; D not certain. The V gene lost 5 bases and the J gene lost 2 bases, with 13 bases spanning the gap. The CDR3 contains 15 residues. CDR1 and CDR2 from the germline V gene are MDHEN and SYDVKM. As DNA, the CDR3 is TGTGCCAGCAGTCTAACGACCGGTCGCAATCAGCCCCAGCATTTT. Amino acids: CASSLTTGRNQPQHF.

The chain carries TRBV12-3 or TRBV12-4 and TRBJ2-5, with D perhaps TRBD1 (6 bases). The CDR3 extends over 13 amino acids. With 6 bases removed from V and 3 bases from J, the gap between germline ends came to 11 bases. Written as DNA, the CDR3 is TGTGCCAGCAGCTGGGGGCGAAAAGAGACCCAGTACTTC. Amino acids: CASSWGRKETQYF.

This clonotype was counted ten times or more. CDR3: CASSFIQGADTQYF. The CDR3 nucleotides read TGTGCCAGCAGTTTTATACAGGGGGCAGATACGCAGTATTTT. This sequence joins TRBV12-3 or TRBV12-4 and TRBJ2-3; 8 bases fit TRBD1. CDR3 size: 14 residues. V dropped 3 bases and J dropped 4; count of bases not matched to a gene: 3.

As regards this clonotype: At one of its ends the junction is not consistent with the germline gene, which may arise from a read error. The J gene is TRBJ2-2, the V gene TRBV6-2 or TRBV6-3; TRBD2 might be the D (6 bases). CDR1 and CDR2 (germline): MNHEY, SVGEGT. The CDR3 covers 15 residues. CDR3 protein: CASGYKVAATGELFF. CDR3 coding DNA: TGTGCCAGCGGTTACAAGGTAGCGGCCACCGGGGAGCTGTTTTTT.

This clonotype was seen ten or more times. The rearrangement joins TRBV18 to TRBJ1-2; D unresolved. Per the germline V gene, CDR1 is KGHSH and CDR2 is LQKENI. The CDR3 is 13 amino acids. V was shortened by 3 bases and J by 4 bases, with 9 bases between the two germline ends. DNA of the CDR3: TGTGCCAGCTCACCGGCCTTACGCTATGGCTACACCTTC. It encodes CASSPALRYGYTF.

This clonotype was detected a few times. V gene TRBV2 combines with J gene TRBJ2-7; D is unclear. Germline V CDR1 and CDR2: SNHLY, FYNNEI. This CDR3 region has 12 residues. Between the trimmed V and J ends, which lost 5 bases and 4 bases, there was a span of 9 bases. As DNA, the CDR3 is TGTGCCAGCAGTCACACAGTGTACGAGCAGTACTTC. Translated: CASSHTVYEQYF.

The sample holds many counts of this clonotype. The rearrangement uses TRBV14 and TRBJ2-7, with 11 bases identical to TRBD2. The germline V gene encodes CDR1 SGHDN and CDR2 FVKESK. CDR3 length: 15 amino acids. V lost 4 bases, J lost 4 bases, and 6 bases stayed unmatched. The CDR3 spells CASSPVAGGGYEQYF. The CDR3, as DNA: TGTGCCAGCAGCCCCGTAGCGGGAGGGGGATACGAGCAGTACTTC.

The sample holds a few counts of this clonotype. CDR3 sequence reads: CASSLGPGSTDTQYF. The DNA of the CDR3 is TGTGCCAGCAGCTTGGGCCCGGGAAGCACAGATACGCAGTATTTT. This rearrangement joins TRBV5-6 to TRBJ2-3; D possibly corresponds to TRBD2 (5 bases). The length of the CDR3 is 15 residues. CDR1 is SGHDT and CDR2 is YYEEEE in the germline V gene. The V gene lost 0 bases and the J gene lost 0 bases, with 8 bases spanning the gap.

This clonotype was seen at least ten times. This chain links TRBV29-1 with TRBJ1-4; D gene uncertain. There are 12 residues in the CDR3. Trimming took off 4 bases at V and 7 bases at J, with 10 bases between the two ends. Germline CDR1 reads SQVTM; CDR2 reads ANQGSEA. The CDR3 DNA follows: TGCAGCGTTGGGAAACAGACTGAAAAACTGTTTTTT. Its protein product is CSVGKQTEKLFF.